This T cell receptor beta chain was identified in a study of CD8+CD57+ T cells in acquired aplastic anemia. In the study overall: Sorted CD4+ and CD8+ cells yielded around 3.2 ug of DNA on average.

Study-level points and caveats: The CD8+ Simpson's diversity of patients and controls was not significantly different. About 30 was the count of CD8+ CDR3 sequences that patients shared with controls.

This clonotype has ten or more counts. Its cognate antigen is unknown. The germline V gene encodes CDR1 MRHNA and CDR2 SNTAGT. With 3 bases removed from V and 0 bases from J, the gap between germline ends came to 12 bases. The CDR3 has 15 residues. Profiling that covered TCR beta VDJ and CDR3 relied on genomic DNA as its template. TCRdb recomputed calls from the reads with MiXCR, one row per CDR3 protein. The data hold 150,000 to 200,000 distinct CDR3 sequences, with less than 65% observed a single time. This chain links TRBV6-4 with TRBJ2-7; a possible D gene is TRBD2 (5 bases). Sample: sorted CD4+, CD8+, or CD8+CD57+ T cells (not recorded which) from PBMCs. This clonotype was obtained from a human donor with severe aplastic anemia or a healthy control (not recorded which). CDR3 sequence (DNA): TGTGCCAGCAGTGAGGCGACGGGAAGCTCCTACGAGCAGTACTTC. Protein: CASSEATGSSYEQYF.